This entry describes one TCR beta chain. No antigen is known for it. CDR3 size: 11 residues. Germline trimming cut 4 bases from V and 11 bases from J; bases unmatched to any gene: 3. From germline, CDR1 is SGHDT and CDR2 YYEEEE. Both 60 Vbeta primers and 13 Jbeta primers went into the PCR. Measured with immunoSEQ multiplex PCR; TCRdb has only the in-frame clones, and not every one. The repertoire holds about 80,000 clones, with approximately 79% as singletons. The record originates from a study of cytomegalovirus exposure and HLA in healthy donors. Study-level points and caveats: Indistinguishability led to the exclusion of some V segments, TRBV6-2 and TRBV6-3 included. Presence/absence analyses took donor sequencing depth as roughly uniform. Being productive about 90% or about 30% of the time was typical of most TCR beta V segments in an earlier analysis.

The clonotype was recovered from a human donor in good health. V gene TRBV5-6 combines with J gene TRBJ2-7, with 10 bases lining up with TRBD1. Sequencing used PBMCs. Here the CDR3 DNA reads TGTGCCAGCAGCGGAGGGACAGGGGAGTACTTC. Translated: CASSGGTGEYF.